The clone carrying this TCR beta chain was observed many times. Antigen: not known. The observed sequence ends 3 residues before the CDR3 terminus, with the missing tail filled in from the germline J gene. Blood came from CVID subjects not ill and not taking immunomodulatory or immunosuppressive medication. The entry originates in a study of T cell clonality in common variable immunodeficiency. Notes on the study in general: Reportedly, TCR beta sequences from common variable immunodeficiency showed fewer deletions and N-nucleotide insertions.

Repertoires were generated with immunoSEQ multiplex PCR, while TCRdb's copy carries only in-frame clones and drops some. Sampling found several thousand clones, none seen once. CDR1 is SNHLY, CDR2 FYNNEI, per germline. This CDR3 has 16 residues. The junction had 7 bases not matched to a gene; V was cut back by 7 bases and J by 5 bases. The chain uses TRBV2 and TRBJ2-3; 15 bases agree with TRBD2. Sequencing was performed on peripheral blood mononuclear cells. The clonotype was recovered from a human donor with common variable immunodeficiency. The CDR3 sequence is CASNGLAGGPVDTQYF. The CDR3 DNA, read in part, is TGTGCCAGCAACGGACTAGCGGGAGGGCCTGTAGATACG.